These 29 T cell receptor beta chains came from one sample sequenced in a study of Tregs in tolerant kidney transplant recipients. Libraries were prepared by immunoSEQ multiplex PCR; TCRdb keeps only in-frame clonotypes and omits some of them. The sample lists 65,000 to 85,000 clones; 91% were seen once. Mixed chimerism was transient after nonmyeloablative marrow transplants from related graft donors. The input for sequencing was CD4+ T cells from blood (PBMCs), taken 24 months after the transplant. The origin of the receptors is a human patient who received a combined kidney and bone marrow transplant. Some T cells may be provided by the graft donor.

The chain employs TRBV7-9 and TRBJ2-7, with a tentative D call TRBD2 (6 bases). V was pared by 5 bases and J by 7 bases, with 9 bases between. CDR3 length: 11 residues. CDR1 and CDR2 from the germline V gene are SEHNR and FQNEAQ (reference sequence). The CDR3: CASSLGREQYF. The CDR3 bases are TGTGCCAGCAGCCTAGGGAGGGAGCAGTACTTC.

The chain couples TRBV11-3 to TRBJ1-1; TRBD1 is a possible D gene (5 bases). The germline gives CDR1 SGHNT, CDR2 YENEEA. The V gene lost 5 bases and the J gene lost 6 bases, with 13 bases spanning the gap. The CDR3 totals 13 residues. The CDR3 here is CASSRGLRSEAFF. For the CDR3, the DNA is TGTGCCAGCAGCCGGGGACTGAGGTCTGAAGCTTTCTTT.

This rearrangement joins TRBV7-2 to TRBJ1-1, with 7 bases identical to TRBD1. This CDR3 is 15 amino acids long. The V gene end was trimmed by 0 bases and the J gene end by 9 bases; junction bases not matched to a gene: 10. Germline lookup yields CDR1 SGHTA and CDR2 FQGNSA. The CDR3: CASSLARKEGQKAFF. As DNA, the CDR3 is TGTGCCAGCAGCTTAGCTAGGAAAGAGGGACAGAAAGCTTTCTTT.

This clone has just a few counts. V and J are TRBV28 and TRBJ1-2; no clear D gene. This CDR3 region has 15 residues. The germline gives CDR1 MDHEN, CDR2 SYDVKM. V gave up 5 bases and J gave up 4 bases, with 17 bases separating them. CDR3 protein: CASSPRGTLSYGYTF. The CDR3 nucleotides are TGTGCCAGCAGTCCCCGGGGAACGCTCTCCTATGGCTACACCTTC.

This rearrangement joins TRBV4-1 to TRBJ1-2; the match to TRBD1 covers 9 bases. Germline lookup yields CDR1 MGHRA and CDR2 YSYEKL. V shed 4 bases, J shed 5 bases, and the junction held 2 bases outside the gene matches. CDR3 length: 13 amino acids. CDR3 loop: CASSPDRGYGYTF. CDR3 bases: TGCGCCAGCAGCCCCGACAGGGGGTATGGCTACACCTTC.

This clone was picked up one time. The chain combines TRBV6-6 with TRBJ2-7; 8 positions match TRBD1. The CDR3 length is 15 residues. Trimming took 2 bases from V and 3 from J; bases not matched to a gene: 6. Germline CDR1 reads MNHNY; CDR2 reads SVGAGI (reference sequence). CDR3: CASSYGDRGFYEQYF. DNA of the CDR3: TGTGCCAGCAGTTACGGAGACAGGGGCTTCTACGAGCAGTACTTC.

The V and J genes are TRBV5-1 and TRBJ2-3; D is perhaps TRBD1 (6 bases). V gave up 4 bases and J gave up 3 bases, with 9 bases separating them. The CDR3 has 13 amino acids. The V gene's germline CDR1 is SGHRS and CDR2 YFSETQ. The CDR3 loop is CASSGQGTDTQYF. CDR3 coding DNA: TGCGCCAGCAGCGGGCAGGGGACAGATACGCAGTATTTT.

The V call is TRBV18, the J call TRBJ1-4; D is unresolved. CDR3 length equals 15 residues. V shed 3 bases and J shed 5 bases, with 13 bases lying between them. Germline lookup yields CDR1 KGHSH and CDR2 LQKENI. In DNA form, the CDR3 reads TGTGCCAGCTCACCGAGACTGGAACCGAATGAAAAACTGTTTTTT. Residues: CASSPRLEPNEKLFF.

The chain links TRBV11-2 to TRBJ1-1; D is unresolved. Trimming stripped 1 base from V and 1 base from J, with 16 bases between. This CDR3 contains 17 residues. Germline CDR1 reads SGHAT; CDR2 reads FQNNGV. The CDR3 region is CASSLAYPRGQNTEAFF. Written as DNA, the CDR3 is TGTGCCAGCAGCTTAGCATACCCCCGAGGTCAGAACACTGAAGCTTTCTTT.

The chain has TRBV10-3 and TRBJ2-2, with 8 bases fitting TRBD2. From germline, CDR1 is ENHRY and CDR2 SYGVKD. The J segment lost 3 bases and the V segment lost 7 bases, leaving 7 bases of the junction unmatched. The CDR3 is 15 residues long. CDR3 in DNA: TGTGCCATCAAGCCGGGGGGGCGGGACACCGGGGAGCTGTTTTTT. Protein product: CAIKPGGRDTGELFF.

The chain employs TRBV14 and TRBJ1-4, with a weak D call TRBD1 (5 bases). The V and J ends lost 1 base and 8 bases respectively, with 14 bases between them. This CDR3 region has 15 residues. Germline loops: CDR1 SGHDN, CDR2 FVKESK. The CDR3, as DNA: TGTGCCAGCAGCCAAGCTGTGAGGAGGGGAGAAAAACTGTTTTTT. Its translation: CASSQAVRRGEKLFF.

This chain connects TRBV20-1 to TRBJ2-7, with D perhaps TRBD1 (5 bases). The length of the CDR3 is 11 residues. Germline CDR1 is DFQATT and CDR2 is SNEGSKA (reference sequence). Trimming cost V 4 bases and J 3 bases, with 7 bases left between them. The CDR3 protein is CSAIDSYEQYF. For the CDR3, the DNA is TGCAGTGCTATAGACAGCTACGAGCAGTACTTC.

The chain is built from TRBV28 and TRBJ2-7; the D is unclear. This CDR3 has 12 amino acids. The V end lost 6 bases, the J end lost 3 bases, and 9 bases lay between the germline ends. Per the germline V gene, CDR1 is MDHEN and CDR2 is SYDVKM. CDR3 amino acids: CASRSVNYEQYF. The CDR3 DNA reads TGTGCCAGCAGAAGCGTAAACTACGAGCAGTACTTC.

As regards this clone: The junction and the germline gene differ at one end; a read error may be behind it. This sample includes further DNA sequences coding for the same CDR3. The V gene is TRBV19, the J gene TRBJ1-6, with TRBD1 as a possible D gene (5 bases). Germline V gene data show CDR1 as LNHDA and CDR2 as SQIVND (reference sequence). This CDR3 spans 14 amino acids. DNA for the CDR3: TGTGCCAGTAGTACTCCAGGGCAGAATTCCCCCCTCCACTTT. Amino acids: CASSTPGQNSPLHF.

The CDR3 loop is CASSQDLYGGEQFF. In DNA, the CDR3 is TGCGCCAGCAGCCAAGATCTCTACGGGGGAGAGCAGTTCTTC. The rearrangement links TRBV4-1 to TRBJ2-1; the D gene is possibly TRBD2 (6 bases). Germline CDR1 reads MGHRA; CDR2 reads YSYEKL. The V and J ends lost 0 bases and 10 bases respectively, with 13 bases between them. The CDR3 has 14 amino acids.

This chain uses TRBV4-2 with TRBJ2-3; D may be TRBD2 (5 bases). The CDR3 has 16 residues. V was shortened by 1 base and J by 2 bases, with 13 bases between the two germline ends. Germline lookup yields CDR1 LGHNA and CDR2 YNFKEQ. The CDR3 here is CASSQGASGHTDTQYF. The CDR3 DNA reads TGTGCCAGCAGCCAAGGAGCCAGCGGTCACACAGATACGCAGTATTTT.

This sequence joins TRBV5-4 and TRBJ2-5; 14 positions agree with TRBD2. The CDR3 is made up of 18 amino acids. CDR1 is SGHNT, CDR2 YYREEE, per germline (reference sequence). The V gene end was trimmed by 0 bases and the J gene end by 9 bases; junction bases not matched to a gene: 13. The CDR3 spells CASSLGLAGGMYQDSQYF. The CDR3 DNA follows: TGTGCCAGCAGCTTGGGACTAGCGGGAGGGATGTACCAAGACTCCCAGTACTTC. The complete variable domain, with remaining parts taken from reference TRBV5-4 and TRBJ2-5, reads ETGVTQSPTHLIKTRGQQVTLRCSSQSGHNTVSWYQQALGQGPQFIFQYYREEENGRGNFPPRFSGLQFPNYSSELNVNALELDDSALYLCASSLGLAGGMYQDSQYFGPGTRLLVL.

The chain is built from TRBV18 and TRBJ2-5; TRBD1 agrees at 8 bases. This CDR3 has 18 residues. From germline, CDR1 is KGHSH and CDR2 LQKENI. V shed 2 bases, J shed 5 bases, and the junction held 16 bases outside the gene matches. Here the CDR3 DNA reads TGTGCCAGCTCACCAGGGCAGGGGGCGAATTCTTTCAGGGAGACCCAGTACTTC. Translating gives CASSPGQGANSFRETQYF.

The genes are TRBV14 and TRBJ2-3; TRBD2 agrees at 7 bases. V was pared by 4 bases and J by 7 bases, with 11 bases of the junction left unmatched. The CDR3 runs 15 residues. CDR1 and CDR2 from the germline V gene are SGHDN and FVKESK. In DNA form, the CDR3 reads TGTGCCAGCAGCCCAGATGGAGGGAGGGCCTATACGCAGTATTTT. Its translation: CASSPDGGRAYTQYF.

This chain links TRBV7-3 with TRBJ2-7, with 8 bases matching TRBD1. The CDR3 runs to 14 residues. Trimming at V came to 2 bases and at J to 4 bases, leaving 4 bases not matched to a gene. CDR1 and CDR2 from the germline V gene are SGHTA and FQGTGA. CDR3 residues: CASSLDRGGYEQYF. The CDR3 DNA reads TGTGCCAGCAGCTTAGACAGGGGAGGATACGAGCAGTACTTC.

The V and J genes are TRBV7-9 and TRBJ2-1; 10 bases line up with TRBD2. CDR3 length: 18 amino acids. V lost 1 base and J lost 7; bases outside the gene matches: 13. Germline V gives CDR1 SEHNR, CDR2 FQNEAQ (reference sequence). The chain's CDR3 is CASSLDGGLAGDMNEQFF. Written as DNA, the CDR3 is TGTGCCAGCAGCTTAGACGGGGGTCTAGCGGGAGATATGAATGAGCAGTTCTTC.

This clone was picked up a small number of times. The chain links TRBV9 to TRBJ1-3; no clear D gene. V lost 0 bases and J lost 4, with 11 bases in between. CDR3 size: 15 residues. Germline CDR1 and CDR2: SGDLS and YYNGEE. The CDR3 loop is CASSVEGASGNTIYF. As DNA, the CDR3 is TGTGCCAGCAGCGTAGAGGGAGCATCAGGAAACACCATATATTTT.

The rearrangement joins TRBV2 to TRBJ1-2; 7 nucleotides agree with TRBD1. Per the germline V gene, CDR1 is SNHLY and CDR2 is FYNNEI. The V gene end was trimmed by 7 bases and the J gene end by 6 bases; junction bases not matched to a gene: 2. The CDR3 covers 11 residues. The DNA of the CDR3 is TGTGCCAGCACAGGGGGGAATGGCTACACCTTC. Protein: CASTGGNGYTF.

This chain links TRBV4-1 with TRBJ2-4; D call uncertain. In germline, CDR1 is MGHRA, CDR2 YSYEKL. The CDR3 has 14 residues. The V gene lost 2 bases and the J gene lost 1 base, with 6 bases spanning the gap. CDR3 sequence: CASSQPRAKNIQYF. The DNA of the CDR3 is TGCGCCAGCAGCCAACCCCGGGCCAAAAACATTCAGTACTTC.

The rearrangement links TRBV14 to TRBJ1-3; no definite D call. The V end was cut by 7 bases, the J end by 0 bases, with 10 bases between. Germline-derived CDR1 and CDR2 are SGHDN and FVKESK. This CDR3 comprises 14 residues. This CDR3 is CASTRGSSGNTIYF. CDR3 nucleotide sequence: TGTGCCAGCACCCGGGGTAGCTCTGGAAACACCATATATTTT.

The CDR3 is CAISDVGGGTEAFF. CDR3 DNA: TGTGCCATCAGTGACGTAGGTGGAGGTACTGAAGCTTTCTTT. The V and J genes are TRBV10-3 and TRBJ1-1, with unresolved D. Germline V gene sequence: CDR1 ENHRY, CDR2 SYGVKD. The V gene lost 3 bases and the J gene lost 5 bases, with 13 bases spanning the gap. CDR3 length equals 14 residues.

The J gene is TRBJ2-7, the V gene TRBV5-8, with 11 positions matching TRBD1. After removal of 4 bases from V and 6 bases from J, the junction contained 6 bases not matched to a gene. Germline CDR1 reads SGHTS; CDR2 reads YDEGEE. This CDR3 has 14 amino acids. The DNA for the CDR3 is TGTGCCAGCAGCCGCGGACAGGGGGCATCCGAGCAGTACTTC. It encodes CASSRGQGASEQYF.

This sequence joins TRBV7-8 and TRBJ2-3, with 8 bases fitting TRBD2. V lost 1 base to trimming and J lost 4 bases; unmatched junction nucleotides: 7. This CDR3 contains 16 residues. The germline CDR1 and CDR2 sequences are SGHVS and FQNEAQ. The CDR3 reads CASSLGGLAAPDTQYF. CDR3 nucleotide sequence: TGTGCCAGCAGCTTAGGAGGACTAGCTGCTCCAGATACGCAGTATTTT.

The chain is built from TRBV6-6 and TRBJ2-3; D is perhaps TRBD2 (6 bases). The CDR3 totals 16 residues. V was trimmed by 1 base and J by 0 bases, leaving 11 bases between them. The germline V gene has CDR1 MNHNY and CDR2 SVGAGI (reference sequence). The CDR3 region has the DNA TGTGCCAGCAGTTACTGGGGACTTCCTAGCACAGATACGCAGTATTTT. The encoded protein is CASSYWGLPSTDTQYF.